This TCR beta chain was recorded in a study of tissue T cells after allogeneic stem cell transplantation. Study overall: Where cell numbers permitted, CD3+ T cells were sorted from preserved blood and marrow.

The germline CDR1 and CDR2 sequences are KGHSH and LQKENI. The CDR3 covers 13 residues. V lost 3 bases, J lost 7 bases, and 7 bases lay in between. Profiled with immunoSEQ multiplex PCR; TCRdb holds only in-frame clones, not every one. This sample has some 45,000 clones, with roughly 92% found just once. This clonotype was obtained from a woman aged 35 to 70 who later had graft-versus-host disease after an allogeneic stem cell transplant. Sequenced here: blood, sampled before transplantation. The genes are TRBV18 and TRBJ1-6, with unresolved D. Written as DNA, the CDR3 is TGTGCCAGCTCACCGACGAGGAATTCACCCCTCCACTTT. The encoded protein is CASSPTRNSPLHF.